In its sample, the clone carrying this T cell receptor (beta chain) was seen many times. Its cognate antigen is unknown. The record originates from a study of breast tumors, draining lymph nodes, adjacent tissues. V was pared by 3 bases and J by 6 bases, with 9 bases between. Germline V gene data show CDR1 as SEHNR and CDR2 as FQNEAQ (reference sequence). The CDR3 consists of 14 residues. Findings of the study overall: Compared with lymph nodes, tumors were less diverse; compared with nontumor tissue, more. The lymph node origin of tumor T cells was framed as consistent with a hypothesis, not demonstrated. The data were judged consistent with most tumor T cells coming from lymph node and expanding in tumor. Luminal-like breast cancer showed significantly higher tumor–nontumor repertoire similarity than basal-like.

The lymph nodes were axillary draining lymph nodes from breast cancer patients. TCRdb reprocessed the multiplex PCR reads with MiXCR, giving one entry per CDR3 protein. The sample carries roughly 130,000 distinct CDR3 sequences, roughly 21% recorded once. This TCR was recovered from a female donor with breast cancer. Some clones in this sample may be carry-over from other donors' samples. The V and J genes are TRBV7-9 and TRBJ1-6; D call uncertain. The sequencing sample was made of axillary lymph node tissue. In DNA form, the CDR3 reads TGTGCCAGCAGCTTCCGAGAACGTAATTCACCCCTCCACTTT. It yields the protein CASSFRERNSPLHF.